What follows describes a single TCR beta chain. Its antigen is unknown. The data originate from a study of OX40 agonist ivuxolimab in advanced cancers. Whole-study findings and limits: More expanded clones were found, on average, in CD8+ than in CD4+ T cells. Certain nonresponders additionally had low normalized T-cell clonal expansion. Clonal expansion by week 6 occurred in CD4+ and CD8+ blood T cells (at 0.1 to 3.0 mg/kg).

The CDR3 is made up of 15 amino acids. The germline CDR1 and CDR2 sequences are SNHLY and FYNNEI. Trimming cost V 6 bases and J 0 bases, with 11 bases left between them. Some clones are missing from TCRdb's copy, which holds only in-frame ones; the method was immunoSEQ multiplex PCR. The repertoire includes tens of thousands of clones, about 90% of them detected once, and under 0.65% sits in the top ten. The sequence derives from an adult with an advanced solid tumor such as melanoma, head and neck, liver or kidney cancer. The rearrangement uses TRBV2 and TRBJ2-2; no clear D. This specimen consisted of CD4+ or CD8+ T cells sorted from blood, obtained in a trial of the OX40 agonist ivuxolimab. The DNA for the CDR3 is TGTGCCAGCAGATTGGACGGTACGAACACCGGGGAGCTGTTTTTT. Its translation is CASRLDGTNTGELFF.